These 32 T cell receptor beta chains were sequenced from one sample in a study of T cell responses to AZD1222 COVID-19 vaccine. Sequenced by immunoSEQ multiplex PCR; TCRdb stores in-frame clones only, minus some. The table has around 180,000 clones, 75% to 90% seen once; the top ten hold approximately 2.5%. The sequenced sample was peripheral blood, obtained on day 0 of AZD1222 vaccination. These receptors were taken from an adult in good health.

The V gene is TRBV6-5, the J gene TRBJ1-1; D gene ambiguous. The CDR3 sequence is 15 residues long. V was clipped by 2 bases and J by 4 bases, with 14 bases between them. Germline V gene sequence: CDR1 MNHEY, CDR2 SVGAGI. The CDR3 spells CASSYDVGSSTEAFF. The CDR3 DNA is TGTGCCAGCAGTTACGATGTCGGATCTAGCACTGAAGCTTTCTTT.

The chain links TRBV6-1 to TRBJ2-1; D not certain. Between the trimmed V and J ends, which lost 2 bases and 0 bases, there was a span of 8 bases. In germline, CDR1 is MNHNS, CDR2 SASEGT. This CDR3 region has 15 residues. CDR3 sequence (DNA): TGTGCCAGCAGTGAAATGGGATTCTCCTACAATGAGCAGTTCTTC. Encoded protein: CASSEMGFSYNEQFF.

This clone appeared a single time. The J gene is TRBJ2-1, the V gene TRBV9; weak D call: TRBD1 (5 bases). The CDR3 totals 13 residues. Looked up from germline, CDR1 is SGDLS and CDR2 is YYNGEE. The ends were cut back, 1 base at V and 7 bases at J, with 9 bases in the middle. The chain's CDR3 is CASSVSPGNEQFF. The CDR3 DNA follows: TGTGCCAGCAGCGTATCCCCAGGGAATGAGCAGTTCTTC.

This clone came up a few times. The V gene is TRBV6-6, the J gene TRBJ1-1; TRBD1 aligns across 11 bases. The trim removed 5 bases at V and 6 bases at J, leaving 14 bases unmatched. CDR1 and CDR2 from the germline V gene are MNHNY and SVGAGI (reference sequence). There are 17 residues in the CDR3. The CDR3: CASSPRSWTGGSAEAFF. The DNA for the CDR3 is TGTGCCAGCAGTCCCCGTTCTTGGACAGGGGGCAGTGCTGAAGCTTTCTTT.

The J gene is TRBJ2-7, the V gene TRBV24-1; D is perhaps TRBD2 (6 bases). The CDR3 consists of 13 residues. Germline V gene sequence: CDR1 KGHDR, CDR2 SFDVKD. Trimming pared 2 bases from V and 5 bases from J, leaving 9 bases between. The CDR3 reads CATSDSSSDEQYF. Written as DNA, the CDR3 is TGTGCCACCAGTGATTCGTCTAGCGACGAGCAGTACTTC.

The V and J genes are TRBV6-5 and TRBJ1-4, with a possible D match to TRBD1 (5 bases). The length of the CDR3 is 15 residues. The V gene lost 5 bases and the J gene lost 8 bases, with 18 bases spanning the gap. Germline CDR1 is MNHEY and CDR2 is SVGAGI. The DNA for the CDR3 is TGTGCCAGCAGTACGCGGGGGGACGCCTCCGAAAAACTGTTTTTT. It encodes CASSTRGDASEKLFF.

The CDR3 DNA sequence: TGTGCCAGCAGTCTAGCGGGAGGGGGACCCACAGATACGCAGTATTTT. Protein product: CASSLAGGGPTDTQYF. The rearrangement uses TRBV28 and TRBJ2-3, with 12 bases lining up with TRBD2. Unmatched junction bases numbered 5, after V lost 5 bases and J lost 2 bases. This CDR3 has 16 amino acids. The germline gives CDR1 MDHEN, CDR2 SYDVKM.

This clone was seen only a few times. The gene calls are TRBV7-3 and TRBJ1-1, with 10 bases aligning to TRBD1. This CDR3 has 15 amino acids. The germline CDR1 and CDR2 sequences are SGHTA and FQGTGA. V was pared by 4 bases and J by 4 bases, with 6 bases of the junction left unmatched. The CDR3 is CASSSSGTGATEAFF. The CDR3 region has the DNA TGTGCCAGCAGCTCGTCCGGGACAGGGGCCACTGAAGCTTTCTTT.

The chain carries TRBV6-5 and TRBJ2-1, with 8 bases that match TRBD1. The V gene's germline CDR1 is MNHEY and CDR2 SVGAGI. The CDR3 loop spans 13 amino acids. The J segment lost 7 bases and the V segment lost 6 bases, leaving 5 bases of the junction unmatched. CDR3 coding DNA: TGTGCCAGCAGACCGGACAGGGTGAATGAGCAGTTCTTC. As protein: CASRPDRVNEQFF.

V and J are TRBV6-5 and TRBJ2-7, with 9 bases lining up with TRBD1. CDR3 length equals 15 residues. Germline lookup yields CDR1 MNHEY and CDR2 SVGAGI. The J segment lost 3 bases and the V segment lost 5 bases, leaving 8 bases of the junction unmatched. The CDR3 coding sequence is TGTGCCAGCAGTACGGGACAGGGAGGAGGCTACGAGCAGTACTTC. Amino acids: CASSTGQGGGYEQYF.

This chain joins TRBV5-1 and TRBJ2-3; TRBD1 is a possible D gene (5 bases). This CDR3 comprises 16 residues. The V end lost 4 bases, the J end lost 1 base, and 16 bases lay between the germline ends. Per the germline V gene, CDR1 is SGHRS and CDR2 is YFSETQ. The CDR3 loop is CASSEKPRDGTDTQYF. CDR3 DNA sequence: TGCGCCAGCAGCGAAAAGCCCAGGGATGGCACAGATACGCAGTATTTT.

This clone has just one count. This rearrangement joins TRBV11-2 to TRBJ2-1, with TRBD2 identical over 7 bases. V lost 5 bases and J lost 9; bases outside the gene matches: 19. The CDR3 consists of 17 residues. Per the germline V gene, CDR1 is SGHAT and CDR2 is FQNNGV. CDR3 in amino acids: CASSLRLTSRDGSEQFF. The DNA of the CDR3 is TGTGCCAGCAGCCTTCGCTTGACTAGCCGCGACGGGAGTGAGCAGTTCTTC.

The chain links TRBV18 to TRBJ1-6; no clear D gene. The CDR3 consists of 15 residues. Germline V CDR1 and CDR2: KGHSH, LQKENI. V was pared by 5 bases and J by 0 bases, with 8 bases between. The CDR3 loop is CASSLAGSYNSPLHF. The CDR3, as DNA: TGTGCCAGCTCATTAGCAGGCTCCTATAATTCACCCCTCCACTTT.

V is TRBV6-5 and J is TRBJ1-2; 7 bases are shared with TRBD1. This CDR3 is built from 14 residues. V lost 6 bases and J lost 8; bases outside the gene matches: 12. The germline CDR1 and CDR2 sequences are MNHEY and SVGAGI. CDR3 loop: CASRFQGELGGYTF. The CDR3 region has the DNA TGTGCCAGCAGATTCCAGGGGGAGTTAGGCGGCTACACCTTC.

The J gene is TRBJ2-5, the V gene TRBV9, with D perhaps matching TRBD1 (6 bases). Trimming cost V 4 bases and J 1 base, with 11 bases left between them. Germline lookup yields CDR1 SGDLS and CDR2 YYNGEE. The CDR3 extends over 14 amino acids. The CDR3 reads CASSPRTAQETQYF. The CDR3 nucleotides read TGTGCCAGCAGCCCCCGGACAGCCCAAGAGACCCAGTACTTC.

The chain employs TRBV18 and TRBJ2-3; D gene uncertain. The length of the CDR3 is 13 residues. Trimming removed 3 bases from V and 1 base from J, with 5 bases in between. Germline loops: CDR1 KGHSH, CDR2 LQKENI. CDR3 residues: CASSPSGTDTQYF. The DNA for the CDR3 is TGTGCCAGCTCACCCTCTGGCACAGATACGCAGTATTTT.

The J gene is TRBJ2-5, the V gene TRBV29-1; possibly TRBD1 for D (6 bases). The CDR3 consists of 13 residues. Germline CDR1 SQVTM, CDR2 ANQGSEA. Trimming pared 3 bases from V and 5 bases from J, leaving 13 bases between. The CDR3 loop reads CSVEITGPETQYF. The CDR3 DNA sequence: TGCAGCGTTGAGATCACAGGGCCGGAGACCCAGTACTTC.

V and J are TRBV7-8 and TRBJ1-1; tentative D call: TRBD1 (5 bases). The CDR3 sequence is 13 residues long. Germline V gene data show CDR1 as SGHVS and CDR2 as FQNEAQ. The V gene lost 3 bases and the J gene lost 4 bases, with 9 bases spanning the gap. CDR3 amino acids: CASSFSGPTEAFF. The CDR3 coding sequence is TGTGCCAGCAGCTTTTCAGGGCCCACTGAAGCTTTCTTT.

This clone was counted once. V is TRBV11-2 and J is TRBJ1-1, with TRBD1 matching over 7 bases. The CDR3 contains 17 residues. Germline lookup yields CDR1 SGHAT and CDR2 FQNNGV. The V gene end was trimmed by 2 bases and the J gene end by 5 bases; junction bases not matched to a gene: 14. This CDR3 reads CASSLLRATGRGTEAFF. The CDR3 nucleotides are TGTGCCAGCAGCTTATTGCGGGCGACAGGGAGAGGGACTGAAGCTTTCTTT.

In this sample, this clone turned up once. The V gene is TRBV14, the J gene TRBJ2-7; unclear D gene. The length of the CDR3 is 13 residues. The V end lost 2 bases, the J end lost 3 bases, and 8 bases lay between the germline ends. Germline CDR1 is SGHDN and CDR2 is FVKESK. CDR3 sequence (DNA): TGTGCCAGCAGCCAACTTGCTTTCTACGAGCAGTACTTC. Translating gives CASSQLAFYEQYF.

The CDR3 DNA reads TGCGCCAGCAGCTTGACCTTAGGCGAGCAGTACTTC. Translating gives CASSLTLGEQYF. This sequence joins TRBV5-1 and TRBJ2-7; D ambiguous. V dropped 1 base and J dropped 6 bases, with 8 bases sitting between them. CDR3 length: 12 amino acids. Looked up from germline, CDR1 is SGHRS and CDR2 is YFSETQ.

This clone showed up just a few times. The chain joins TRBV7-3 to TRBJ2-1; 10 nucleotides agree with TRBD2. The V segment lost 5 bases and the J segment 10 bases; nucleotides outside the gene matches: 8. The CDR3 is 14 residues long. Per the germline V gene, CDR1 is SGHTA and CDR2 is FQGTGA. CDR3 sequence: CASSPPGTSVEQFF. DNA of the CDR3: TGTGCCAGCAGCCCGCCCGGGACTAGCGTAGAGCAGTTCTTC.

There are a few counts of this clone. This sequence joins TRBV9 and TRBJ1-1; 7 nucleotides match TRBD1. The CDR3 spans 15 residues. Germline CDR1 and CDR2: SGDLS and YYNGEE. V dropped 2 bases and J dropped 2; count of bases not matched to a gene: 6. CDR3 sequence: CASSVAGTANTEAFF. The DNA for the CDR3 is TGTGCCAGCAGCGTTGCCGGGACAGCAAACACTGAAGCTTTCTTT.

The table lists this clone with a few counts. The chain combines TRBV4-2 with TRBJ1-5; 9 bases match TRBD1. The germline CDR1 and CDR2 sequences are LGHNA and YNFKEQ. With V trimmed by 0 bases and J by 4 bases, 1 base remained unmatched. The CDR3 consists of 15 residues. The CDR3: CASSQEGTGNQPQHF. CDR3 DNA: TGTGCCAGCAGCCAAGAAGGGACAGGGAATCAGCCCCAGCATTTT.

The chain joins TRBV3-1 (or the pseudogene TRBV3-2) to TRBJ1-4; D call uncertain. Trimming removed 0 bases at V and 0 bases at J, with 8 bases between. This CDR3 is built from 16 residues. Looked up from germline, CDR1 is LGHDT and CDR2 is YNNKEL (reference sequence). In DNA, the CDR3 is TGTGCCAGCAGCCAAGACGACCTTGCAACTAATGAAAAACTGTTTTTT. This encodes CASSQDDLATNEKLFF.

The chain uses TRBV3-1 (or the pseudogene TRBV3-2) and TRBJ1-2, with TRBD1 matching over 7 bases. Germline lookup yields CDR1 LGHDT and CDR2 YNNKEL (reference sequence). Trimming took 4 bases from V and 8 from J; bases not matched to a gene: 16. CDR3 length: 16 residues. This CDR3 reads CASSLRRSGTDRGYTF. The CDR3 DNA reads TGTGCCAGCAGCCTAAGGCGGTCGGGGACAGACCGCGGCTACACCTTC.

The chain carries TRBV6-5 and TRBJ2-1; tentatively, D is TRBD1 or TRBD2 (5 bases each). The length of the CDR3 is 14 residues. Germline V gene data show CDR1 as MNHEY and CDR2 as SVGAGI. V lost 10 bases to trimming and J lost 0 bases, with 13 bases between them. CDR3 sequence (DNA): TGTGCCACAGTACGGGGCGGCTCCTACAATGAGCAGTTCTTC. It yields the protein CATVRGGSYNEQFF.

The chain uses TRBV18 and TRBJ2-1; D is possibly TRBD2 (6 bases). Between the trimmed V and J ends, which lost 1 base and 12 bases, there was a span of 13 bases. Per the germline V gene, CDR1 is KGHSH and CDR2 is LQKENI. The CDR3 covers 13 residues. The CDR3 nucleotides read TGTGCCAGCTCACCACGGGCAGCGGGCGGGCAGTTCTTC. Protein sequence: CASSPRAAGGQFF.

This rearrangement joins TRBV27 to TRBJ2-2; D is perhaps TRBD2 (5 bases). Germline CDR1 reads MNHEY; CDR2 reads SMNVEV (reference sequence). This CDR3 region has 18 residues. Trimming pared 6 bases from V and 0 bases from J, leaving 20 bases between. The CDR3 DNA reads TGTGCCAGCAGGCAATCTTCTAGAGGGATCGCGAACACCGGGGAGCTGTTTTTT. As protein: CASRQSSRGIANTGELFF.

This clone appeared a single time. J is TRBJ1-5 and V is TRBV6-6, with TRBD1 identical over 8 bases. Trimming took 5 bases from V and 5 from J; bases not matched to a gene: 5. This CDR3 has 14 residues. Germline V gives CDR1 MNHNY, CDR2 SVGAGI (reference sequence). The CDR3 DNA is TGTGCCAGCAGTGCCCTGACAGGGGATCAGCCCCAGCATTTT. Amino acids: CASSALTGDQPQHF.

This CDR3 is CASSQGTSRELFF. For the CDR3, the DNA is TGTGCCAGCAGTCAGGGGACTTCCCGGGAACTGTTTTTT. The J gene is TRBJ1-4, the V gene TRBV2; tentatively, D is TRBD1 (6 bases). Germline CDR1 is SNHLY and CDR2 is FYNNEI. Deletions cut 5 bases from V and 12 bases from J, with 16 bases between. The CDR3 totals 13 residues.

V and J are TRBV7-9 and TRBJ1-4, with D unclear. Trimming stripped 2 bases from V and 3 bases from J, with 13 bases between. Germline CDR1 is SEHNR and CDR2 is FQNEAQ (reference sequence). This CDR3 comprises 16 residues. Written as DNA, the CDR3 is TGTGCCAGCAGCTTATACCAGACCAAACCTAATGAAAAACTGTTTTTT. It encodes CASSLYQTKPNEKLFF.